These 10 T cell receptor beta chains came from one sample sequenced in a study of radiotherapy plus CTLA-4 blockade in lung cancer. This table comes from immunoSEQ multiplex PCR, and its TCRdb copy is limited to in-frame clones, with some not included. The table shows 130,000 or so clones, with 90% occurring only once. The source material was peripheral blood, sampled from a patient treated with radiotherapy plus ipilimumab. All receptors derive from a human donor with non-small cell lung cancer that progressed on radiotherapy plus ipilimumab.

J is TRBJ2-5 and V is TRBV4-2; TRBD2 agrees at 8 bases. The CDR3 has 15 amino acids. The V and J ends lost 4 bases and 2 bases, in that order; junction bases with no gene match: 6. In germline, CDR1 is LGHNA, CDR2 YNFKEQ. CDR3 in amino acids: CASSLIAGPQETQYF. Here the CDR3 DNA reads TGTGCCAGCAGCCTAATAGCGGGGCCACAAGAGACCCAGTACTTC.

V and J are TRBV7-2 and TRBJ2-7; either TRBD1 or TRBD2 may supply D (5 bases each). Germline V gene sequence: CDR1 SGHTA, CDR2 FQGNSA. The V and J ends lost 0 bases and 7 bases respectively, with 13 bases between them. CDR3 size: 14 residues. CDR3 in DNA: TGTGCCAGCAGCTTAGCTCTCTTCGAGGGGGAGCAGTACTTC. This sequence encodes CASSLALFEGEQYF.

The rearrangement uses TRBV5-1 and TRBJ1-1, with a weak D call TRBD1 (6 bases). Germline V lookup: CDR1 SGHRS, CDR2 YFSETQ. V lost 4 bases and J lost 1, with 8 bases in between. This CDR3 spans 13 amino acids. Here the CDR3 DNA reads TGCGCCAGCAGCATGGGACAGAACACTGAAGCTTTCTTT. Translated: CASSMGQNTEAFF.

The V and J genes are TRBV7-9 and TRBJ2-7, with 7 bases identical to TRBD1. The V and J ends lost 5 bases and 3 bases, in that order; junction bases with no gene match: 10. Germline V gene data show CDR1 as SEHNR and CDR2 as FQNEAQ (reference sequence). The CDR3 contains 15 residues. CDR3 nucleotides: TGTGCCAGCAGCGAGAGGGACAGCAAATACTACGAGCAGTACTTC. This translates into CASSERDSKYYEQYF. Variable domain in full (rest from reference TRBV7-9 and TRBJ2-7): DTGVSQNPRHKITKRGQNVTFRCDPISEHNRLYWYRQTLGQGPEFLTYFQNEAQLEKSRLLSDRFSAERPKGSFSTLEIQRTEQGDSAMYLCASSERDSKYYEQYFGPGTRLTVT.

The rearrangement uses TRBV11-2 and TRBJ1-5, with D possibly matching TRBD1 (6 bases). The CDR3 is made up of 13 amino acids. V was pared by 4 bases and J by 4 bases, with 8 bases between. Germline V lookup: CDR1 SGHAT, CDR2 FQNNGV. CDR3 protein: CASSSGENQPQHF. DNA of the CDR3: TGTGCCAGCAGCTCAGGGGAAAATCAGCCCCAGCATTTT.

This clone was seen a few times. This chain uses TRBV5-4 with TRBJ2-5, with TRBD1 as a possible D gene (7 bases). The CDR3 runs 17 residues. Germline CDR1 reads SGHNT; CDR2 reads YYREEE (reference sequence). Deletions cut 4 bases from V and 5 bases from J, with 24 bases between. The CDR3 region has the DNA TGTGCCAGCAGCCCAGGGGGGAGGAGCCCCCGCGGCGAGACCCAGTACTTC. Amino acids: CASSPGGRSPRGETQYF.

The chain combines TRBV5-1 with TRBJ2-1; 16 bases match TRBD2. The germline gives CDR1 SGHRS, CDR2 YFSETQ. V lost 3 bases, J lost 8 bases, and 2 bases stayed unmatched. This CDR3 is built from 15 residues. The CDR3 sequence: CASSWGLAGGHEQFF. CDR3 nucleotide sequence: TGCGCCAGCAGCTGGGGACTAGCGGGAGGGCATGAGCAGTTCTTC.

The chain is built from TRBV13 and TRBJ2-2; D possibly corresponds to TRBD2 (6 bases). The CDR3 has 16 residues. Germline CDR1 reads PRHDT; CDR2 reads FYEKMQ (reference sequence). V was pared by 0 bases and J by 1 base, with 9 bases between. The CDR3 spells CASSLGVGRNTGELFF. The CDR3 DNA follows: TGTGCCAGCAGCTTAGGCGTCGGGAGGAACACCGGGGAGCTGTTTTTT.

The chain has TRBV19 and TRBJ2-7, with a possible D match to TRBD1 (6 bases). The CDR3 has 15 residues. V gave up 1 base and J gave up 7 bases, with 17 bases separating them. Germline-derived CDR1 and CDR2 are LNHDA and SQIVND (reference sequence). DNA of the CDR3: TGTGCCAGTAGTATAGGCCGGACACCAGGGGCTGAGCAGTACTTC. As protein: CASSIGRTPGAEQYF. The full variable domain, rest sourced from reference TRBV19 and TRBJ2-7, is DGGITQSPKYLFRKEGQNVTLSCEQNLNHDAMYWYRQDPGQGLRLIYYSQIVNDFQKGDIAEGYSVSREKKESFPLTVTSAQKNPTAFYLCASSIGRTPGAEQYFGPGTRLTVT.

J is TRBJ2-1 and V is TRBV5-1; 10 nucleotides align to TRBD2. The CDR3 runs to 15 residues. After removal of 5 bases from V and 6 bases from J, the junction contained 8 bases not matched to a gene. Germline-derived CDR1 and CDR2 are SGHRS and YFSETQ. CDR3 loop: CASSGLAGEVNEQFF. CDR3 DNA: TGCGCCAGCAGTGGGCTAGCGGGAGAGGTCAATGAGCAGTTCTTC.